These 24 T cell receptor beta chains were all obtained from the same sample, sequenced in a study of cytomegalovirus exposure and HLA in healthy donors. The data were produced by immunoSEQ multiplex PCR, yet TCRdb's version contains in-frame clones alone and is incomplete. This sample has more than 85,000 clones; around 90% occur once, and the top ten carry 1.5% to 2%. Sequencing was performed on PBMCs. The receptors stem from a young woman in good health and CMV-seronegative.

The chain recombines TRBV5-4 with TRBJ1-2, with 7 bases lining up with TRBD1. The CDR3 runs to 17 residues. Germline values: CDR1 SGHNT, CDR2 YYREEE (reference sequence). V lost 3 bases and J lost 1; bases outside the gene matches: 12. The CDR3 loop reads CASSSPLNTGVNYGYTF. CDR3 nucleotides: TGTGCCAGCAGCTCACCCCTGAACACAGGGGTTAACTATGGCTACACCTTC.

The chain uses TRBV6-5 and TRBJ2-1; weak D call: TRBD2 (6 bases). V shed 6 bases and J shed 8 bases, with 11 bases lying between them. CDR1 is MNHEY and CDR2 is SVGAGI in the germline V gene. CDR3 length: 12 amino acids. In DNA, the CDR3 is TGTGCCAGCAGCCCGACGGGGGATGAGCAGTTCTTC. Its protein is CASSPTGDEQFF.

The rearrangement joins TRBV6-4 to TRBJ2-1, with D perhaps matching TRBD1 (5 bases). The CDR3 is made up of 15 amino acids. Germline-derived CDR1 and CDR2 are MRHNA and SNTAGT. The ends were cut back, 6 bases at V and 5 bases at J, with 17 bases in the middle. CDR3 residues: CASRSQVGKNNEQFF. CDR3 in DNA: TGTGCCAGCAGGTCACAGGTTGGAAAGAACAATGAGCAGTTCTTC.

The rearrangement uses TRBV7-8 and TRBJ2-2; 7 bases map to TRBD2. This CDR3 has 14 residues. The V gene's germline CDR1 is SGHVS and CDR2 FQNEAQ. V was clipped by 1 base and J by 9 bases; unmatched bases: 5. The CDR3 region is CASSLGLAERELFF. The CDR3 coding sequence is TGTGCCAGCAGCTTAGGTCTAGCGGAGAGGGAGCTGTTTTTT.

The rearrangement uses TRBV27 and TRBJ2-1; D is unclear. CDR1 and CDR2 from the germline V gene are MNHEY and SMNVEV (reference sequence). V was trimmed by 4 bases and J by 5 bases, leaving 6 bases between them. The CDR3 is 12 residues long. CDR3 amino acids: CASSWPHNEQFF. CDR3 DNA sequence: TGTGCCAGCAGTTGGCCTCACAATGAGCAGTTCTTC.

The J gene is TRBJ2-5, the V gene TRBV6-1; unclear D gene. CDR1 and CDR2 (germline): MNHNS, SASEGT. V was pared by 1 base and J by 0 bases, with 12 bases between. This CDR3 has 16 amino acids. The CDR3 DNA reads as TGTGCCAGCAGTGAAGGCGAGAACCCGTACCAAGAGACCCAGTACTTC. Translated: CASSEGENPYQETQYF.

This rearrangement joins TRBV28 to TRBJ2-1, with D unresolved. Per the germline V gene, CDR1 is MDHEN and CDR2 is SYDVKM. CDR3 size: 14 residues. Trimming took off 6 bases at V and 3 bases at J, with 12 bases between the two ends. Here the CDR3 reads CASRSSTGYNEQFF. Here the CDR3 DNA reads TGTGCCAGCAGGTCTAGTACGGGCTACAATGAGCAGTTCTTC.

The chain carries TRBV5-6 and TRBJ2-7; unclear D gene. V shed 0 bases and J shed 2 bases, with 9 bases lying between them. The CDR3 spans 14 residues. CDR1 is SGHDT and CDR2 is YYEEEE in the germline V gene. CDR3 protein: CASSLAIQTYEQYF. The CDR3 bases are TGTGCCAGCAGCTTGGCGATACAGACCTACGAGCAGTACTTC.

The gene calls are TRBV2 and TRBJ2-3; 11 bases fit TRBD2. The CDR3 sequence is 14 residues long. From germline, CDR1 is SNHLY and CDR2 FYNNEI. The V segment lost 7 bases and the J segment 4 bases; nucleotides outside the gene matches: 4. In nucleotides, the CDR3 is TGTGCCAGCATAATGGGACTAGCGGCAGATACGCAGTATTTT. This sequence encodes CASIMGLAADTQYF.

The CDR3 loop is CASSLRDRGTDTQYF. The CDR3 bases are TGTGCCAGCAGCCTACGGGACAGGGGCACAGATACGCAGTATTTT. The V and J genes are TRBV4-2 and TRBJ2-3; 9 positions match TRBD1. The trim removed 4 bases at V and 1 base at J, leaving 3 bases unmatched. Germline CDR1 and CDR2: LGHNA and YNFKEQ. CDR3 size: 15 residues.

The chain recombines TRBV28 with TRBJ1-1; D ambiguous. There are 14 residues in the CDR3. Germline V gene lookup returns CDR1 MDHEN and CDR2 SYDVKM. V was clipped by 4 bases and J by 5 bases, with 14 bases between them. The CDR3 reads CASSSRGGQTEAFF. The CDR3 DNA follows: TGTGCCAGCAGTTCCCGGGGAGGGCAAACTGAAGCTTTCTTT.

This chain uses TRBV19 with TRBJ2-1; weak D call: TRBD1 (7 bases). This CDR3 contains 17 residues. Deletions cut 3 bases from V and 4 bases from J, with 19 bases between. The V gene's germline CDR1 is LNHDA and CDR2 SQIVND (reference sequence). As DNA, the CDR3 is TGTGCCAGTAGTATCAGGGGAGGTATGACAGGGTACAATGAGCAGTTCTTC. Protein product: CASSIRGGMTGYNEQFF.

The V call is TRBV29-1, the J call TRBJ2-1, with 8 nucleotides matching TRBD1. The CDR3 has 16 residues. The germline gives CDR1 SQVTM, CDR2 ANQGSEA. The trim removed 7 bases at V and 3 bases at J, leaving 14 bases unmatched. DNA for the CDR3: TGCAGCGCCTCCGCAACCGCGGGACAGGTCTACAATGAGCAGTTCTTC. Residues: CSASATAGQVYNEQFF.

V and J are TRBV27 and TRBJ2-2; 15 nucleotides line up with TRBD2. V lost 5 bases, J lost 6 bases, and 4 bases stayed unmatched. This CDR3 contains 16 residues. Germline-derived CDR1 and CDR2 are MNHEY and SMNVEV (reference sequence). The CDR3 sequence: CASSLWTSGGAGELFF. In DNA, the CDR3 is TGTGCCAGCAGTCTCTGGACTAGCGGGGGGGCCGGGGAGCTGTTTTTT.

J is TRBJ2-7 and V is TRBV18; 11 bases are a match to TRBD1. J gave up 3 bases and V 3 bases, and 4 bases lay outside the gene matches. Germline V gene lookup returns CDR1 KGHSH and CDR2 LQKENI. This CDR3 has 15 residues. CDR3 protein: CASSPDRGLGYEQYF. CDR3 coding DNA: TGTGCCAGCTCACCGGACAGGGGGCTGGGCTACGAGCAGTACTTC.

CDR3 DNA sequence: TGTGCCTGGAGTGACCAGGCCAGCTCCTACAATGAGCAGTTCTTC. This codes for CAWSDQASSYNEQFF. The chain combines TRBV30 with TRBJ2-1; D unclear. Trimming left V 1 base short and J 0 bases short, with 10 bases between. Germline values: CDR1 GTSNPN, CDR2 SVGIG (reference sequence). The CDR3 length is 15 residues.

As DNA, the CDR3 is TGCGCCAGCAGCCAAACTAGTTCTTACAATGAGCAGTTCTTC. Protein: CASSQTSSYNEQFF. The V and J genes are TRBV4-1 and TRBJ2-1; the D gene is possibly TRBD2 (5 bases). This CDR3 has 14 amino acids. V lost 2 bases and J 4 bases, leaving 9 bases between the germline ends. The V gene's germline CDR1 is MGHRA and CDR2 YSYEKL.

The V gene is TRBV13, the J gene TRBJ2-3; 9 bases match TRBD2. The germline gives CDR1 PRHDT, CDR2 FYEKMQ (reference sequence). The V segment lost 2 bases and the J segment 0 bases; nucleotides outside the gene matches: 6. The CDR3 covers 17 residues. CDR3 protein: CASSLSAGGPSTDTQYF. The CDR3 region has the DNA TGTGCCAGCAGCTTATCGGCGGGAGGGCCTAGCACAGATACGCAGTATTTT.

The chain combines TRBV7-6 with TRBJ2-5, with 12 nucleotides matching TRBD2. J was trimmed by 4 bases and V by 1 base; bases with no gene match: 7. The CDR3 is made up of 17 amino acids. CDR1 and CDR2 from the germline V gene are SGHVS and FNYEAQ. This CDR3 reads CASSLVPSGGGGETQYF. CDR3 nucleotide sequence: TGTGCCAGCAGCTTAGTCCCTAGCGGGGGGGGAGGAGAGACCCAGTACTTC. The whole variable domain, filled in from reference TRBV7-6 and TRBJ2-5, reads GAGVSQSPRYKVTKRGQDVALRCDPISGHVSLYWYRQALGQGPEFLTYFNYEAQQDKSGLPNDRFSAERPEGSISTLTIQRTEQRDSAMYRCASSLVPSGGGGETQYFGPGTRLLVL.

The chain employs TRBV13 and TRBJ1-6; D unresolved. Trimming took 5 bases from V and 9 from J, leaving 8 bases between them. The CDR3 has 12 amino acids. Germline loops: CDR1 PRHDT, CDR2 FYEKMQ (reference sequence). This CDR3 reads CASSPRVSPLHF. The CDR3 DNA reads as TGTGCCAGCAGCCCGCGGGTTTCACCCCTCCACTTT.

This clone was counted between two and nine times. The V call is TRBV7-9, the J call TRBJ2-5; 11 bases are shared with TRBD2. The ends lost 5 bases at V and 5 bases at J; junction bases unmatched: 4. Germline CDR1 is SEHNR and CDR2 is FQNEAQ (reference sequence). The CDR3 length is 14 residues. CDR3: CASSGTSGVETQYF. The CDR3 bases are TGTGCCAGCAGCGGGACTAGCGGTGTGGAGACCCAGTACTTC. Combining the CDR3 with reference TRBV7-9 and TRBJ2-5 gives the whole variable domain DTGVSQNPRHKITKRGQNVTFRCDPISEHNRLYWYRQTLGQGPEFLTYFQNEAQLEKSRLLSDRFSAERPKGSFSTLEIQRTEQGDSAMYLCASSGTSGVETQYFGPGTRLLVL.

CDR3 loop: CASTDSTYGYTF. Written as DNA, the CDR3 is TGTGCCAGCACGGACAGTACCTATGGCTACACCTTC. The chain links TRBV6-1 to TRBJ1-2; maybe TRBD1 (6 bases). This CDR3 contains 12 residues. Germline V gene lookup returns CDR1 MNHNS and CDR2 SASEGT. With 7 bases removed from V and 4 bases from J, the gap between germline ends came to 10 bases.

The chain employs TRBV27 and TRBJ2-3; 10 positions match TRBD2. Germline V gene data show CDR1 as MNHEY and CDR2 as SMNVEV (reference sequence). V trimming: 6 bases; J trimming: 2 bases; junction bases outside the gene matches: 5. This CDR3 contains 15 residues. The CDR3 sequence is CASSLAGALTDTQYF. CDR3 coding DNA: TGTGCCAGCAGCCTAGCGGGGGCACTCACAGATACGCAGTATTTT.

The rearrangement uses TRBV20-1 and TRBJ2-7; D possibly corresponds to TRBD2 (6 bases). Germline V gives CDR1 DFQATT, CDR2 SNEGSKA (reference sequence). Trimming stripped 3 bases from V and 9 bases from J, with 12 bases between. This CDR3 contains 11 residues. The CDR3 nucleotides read TGCAGTGCTAGCGTCGCGGAGGGGCAGTACTTC. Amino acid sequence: CSASVAEGQYF.